The 23 T cell receptor beta chains reported below all come from one sample, sequenced in a study of cytomegalovirus exposure and HLA in healthy donors. TCRdb keeps only in-frame clones here, not all; method: immunoSEQ multiplex PCR. The data contain about 360,000 clones, 70% to 90% of them singletons. The sample was PBMCs. Every receptor here comes from a young woman in good health and CMV-seronegative.

To note about this clone: Distinct nucleotide sequences in the sample also encode this CDR3. V gene TRBV7-9 combines with J gene TRBJ2-7; unclear D gene. Germline V gene data show CDR1 as SEHNR and CDR2 as FQNEAQ (reference sequence). The CDR3 has 14 amino acids. Trimming took off 2 bases at V and 0 bases at J, with 8 bases between the two ends. The DNA of the CDR3 is TGTGCCAGCAGCTTAAACCCGGGCTCCTACGAGCAGTACTTC. Protein: CASSLNPGSYEQYF.

In this sample, this clone turned up once. The rearrangement uses TRBV5-1 and TRBJ2-7; D gene ambiguous. Trimming shortened V by 1 base and J by 0 bases, and 11 bases separated the two germline ends. Germline loops: CDR1 SGHRS, CDR2 YFSETQ. The CDR3 has 15 amino acids. CDR3 loop: CASSLYASYSYEQYF. The DNA for the CDR3 is TGCGCCAGCAGCTTGTATGCCTCCTACTCCTACGAGCAGTACTTC. The variable domain in full, with the rest retrieved from reference TRBV5-1 and TRBJ2-7, is KAGVTQTPRYLIKTRGQQVTLSCSPISGHRSVSWYQQTPGQGLQFLFEYFSETQRNKGNFPGRFSGRQFSNSRSEMNVSTLELGDSALYLCASSLYASYSYEQYFGPGTRLTVT.

This chain connects TRBV5-1 to TRBJ2-6, with 9 bases fitting TRBD2. The J segment lost 0 bases and the V segment lost 4 bases, leaving 5 bases of the junction unmatched. This CDR3 has 17 residues. Germline V CDR1 and CDR2: SGHRS, YFSETQ. The chain's CDR3 is CASSKAGGSSGANVLTF. The CDR3 DNA is TGCGCCAGCAGCAAAGCGGGGGGCTCCTCTGGGGCCAACGTCCTGACTTTC. Full variable domain (missing parts from reference TRBV5-1 and TRBJ2-6): KAGVTQTPRYLIKTRGQQVTLSCSPISGHRSVSWYQQTPGQGLQFLFEYFSETQRNKGNFPGRFSGRQFSNSRSEMNVSTLELGDSALYLCASSKAGGSSGANVLTFGAGSRLTVL.

The chain recombines TRBV27 with TRBJ1-1, with D unclear. The V and J ends lost 3 bases and 3 bases respectively, with 8 bases between them. The CDR3 runs 13 residues. Germline lookup yields CDR1 MNHEY and CDR2 SMNVEV (reference sequence). DNA of the CDR3: TGTGCCAGCAGTTTTTGGGCCGACACTGAAGCTTTCTTT. It translates to CASSFWADTEAFF.

The chain carries TRBV18 and TRBJ2-7; 7 bases match TRBD2. The trim removed 0 bases at V and 2 bases at J, leaving 4 bases unmatched. This CDR3 comprises 15 residues. Germline V gene sequence: CDR1 KGHSH, CDR2 LQKENI. The CDR3 sequence is CASSPPASGTYEQYF. Here the CDR3 DNA reads TGTGCCAGCTCACCACCGGCTAGCGGCACCTACGAGCAGTACTTC.

The genes are TRBV18 and TRBJ1-2; 8 nucleotides match TRBD1. CDR3 length: 14 residues. Germline V gene sequence: CDR1 KGHSH, CDR2 LQKENI. V lost 3 bases to trimming and J lost 8 bases; unmatched junction nucleotides: 8. Here the CDR3 DNA reads TGTGCCAGCTCACCGGACAGGGAGGCGGAGGGCTACACCTTC. This translates into CASSPDREAEGYTF.

The rearrangement uses TRBV19 and TRBJ1-1; possible D gene TRBD1, 6 bases. Germline V CDR1 and CDR2: LNHDA, SQIVND (reference sequence). Deletions cut 4 bases from V and 4 bases from J, with 16 bases between. The length of the CDR3 is 15 residues. CDR3 bases: TGTGCCAGTAGTACGGCGACAGGTTATTTCACTGAAGCTTTCTTT. Protein sequence: CASSTATGYFTEAFF.

The CDR3 loop is CASSEPSSSYEQYF. The CDR3 nucleotides are TGTGCCAGCAGCGAGCCTTCGAGCTCCTACGAGCAGTACTTC. The gene calls are TRBV5-6 and TRBJ2-7; D is undetermined. CDR1 and CDR2 from the germline V gene are SGHDT and YYEEEE. V shed 4 bases and J shed 0 bases, with 11 bases lying between them. The CDR3 loop spans 14 amino acids.

DNA for the CDR3: TGTGCCAGCAGTCCGTTGGACAGGGGAAACTATGGCTACACCTTC. Protein product: CASSPLDRGNYGYTF. The rearrangement joins TRBV28 to TRBJ1-2; TRBD1 matches at 9 bases. V lost 5 bases to trimming and J lost 2 bases; unmatched junction nucleotides: 6. Germline V gene sequence: CDR1 MDHEN, CDR2 SYDVKM. The CDR3 sequence is 15 residues long.

V gene TRBV4-1 combines with J gene TRBJ1-5, with 11 bases fitting TRBD1. Looked up from germline, CDR1 is MGHRA and CDR2 is YSYEKL. The length of the CDR3 is 15 residues. The V gene end was trimmed by 2 bases and the J gene end by 5 bases; junction bases not matched to a gene: 2. The CDR3 spells CASSQRDRGDQPQHF. The CDR3, as DNA: TGCGCCAGCAGCCAAAGGGACAGGGGGGATCAGCCCCAGCATTTT.

The gene calls are TRBV10-3 and TRBJ1-2, with TRBD1 identical over 8 bases. V gave up 6 bases and J gave up 7 bases; unmatched junction bases: 4. The CDR3 sequence is 12 residues long. The germline V gene encodes CDR1 ENHRY and CDR2 SYGVKD. The CDR3, as DNA: TGTGCCATCAGGGACAGGGTGGGTGGCTACACCTTC. Residues: CAIRDRVGGYTF.

The CDR3: CASSYDRNQPQHF. CDR3 sequence (DNA): TGTGCCAGCTCGTACGACAGGAATCAGCCCCAGCATTTT. This chain joins TRBV18 and TRBJ1-5; weak D call: TRBD1 (6 bases). V was pared by 6 bases and J by 4 bases, with 10 bases between. This CDR3 has 13 amino acids. Germline V gene lookup returns CDR1 KGHSH and CDR2 LQKENI.

The CDR3, as DNA: TGTGCCACCAGCAGAGGTCTGTACAATGAGCAGTTCTTC. It codes for CATSRGLYNEQFF. V is TRBV15 and J is TRBJ2-1; D unclear. This CDR3 has 13 amino acids. CDR1 and CDR2 from the germline V gene are LNHNV and YYDKDF (reference sequence). The germline V and J ends were trimmed by 1 base and 4 bases, with 5 bases remaining between them.

The V gene is TRBV9, the J gene TRBJ2-7, with 8 bases matching TRBD2. The CDR3 covers 14 residues. J was trimmed by 3 bases and V by 3 bases; bases with no gene match: 5. CDR1 SGDLS and CDR2 YYNGEE come from the germline V gene. The CDR3 nucleotides read TGTGCCAGCAGCGCGGGGACTAGGGGCTACGAGCAGTACTTC. Translating it yields CASSAGTRGYEQYF.

The chain carries TRBV5-1 and TRBJ2-2; TRBD1 aligns across 11 bases. The CDR3 length is 17 residues. Germline assignment: CDR1 SGHRS and CDR2 YFSETQ. J lost 7 bases, V lost 3 bases, and 11 bases had no gene match. CDR3 sequence reads: CASSSSPRTGGIGELFF. The CDR3 DNA is TGCGCCAGCAGCTCCTCGCCACGGACAGGGGGCATCGGGGAGCTGTTTTTT. Full variable domain (remainder filled in from reference TRBV5-1 and TRBJ2-2): KAGVTQTPRYLIKTRGQQVTLSCSPISGHRSVSWYQQTPGQGLQFLFEYFSETQRNKGNFPGRFSGRQFSNSRSEMNVSTLELGDSALYLCASSSSPRTGGIGELFFGEGSRLTVL.

The chain employs TRBV18 and TRBJ2-2; the match to TRBD2 covers 10 bases. The CDR3 is 19 residues long. Germline trimming cut 4 bases from V and 6 bases from J; bases unmatched to any gene: 17. Germline CDR1 reads KGHSH; CDR2 reads LQKENI. CDR3 region: CASSLQPSLAGGVPGELFF. The CDR3 DNA reads as TGTGCCAGCTCACTTCAGCCCTCTTTAGCGGGAGGCGTCCCCGGGGAGCTGTTTTTT.

CDR3 in DNA: TGTGCCAGCAGCCAATCAGCGGGAGAATCCTACAATGAGCAGTTCTTC. Translated, it gives CASSQSAGESYNEQFF. The V gene is TRBV9, the J gene TRBJ2-1; TRBD2 aligns across 8 bases. The CDR3 runs to 16 residues. V shed 4 bases, J shed 1 base, and the junction held 7 bases outside the gene matches. Germline loops: CDR1 SGDLS, CDR2 YYNGEE.

The sample holds a few counts of this clone. CDR3 DNA sequence: TGTGCCAGCAGGGGGACAGGGGACGGCTACACCTTC. The encoded protein is CASRGTGDGYTF. The gene calls are TRBV28 and TRBJ1-2, with 10 positions matching TRBD1. V shed 6 bases, J shed 8 bases, and the junction held 3 bases outside the gene matches. The CDR3 is 12 amino acids. Germline lookup yields CDR1 MDHEN and CDR2 SYDVKM.

This clone came up once. The gene calls are TRBV11-2 and TRBJ2-5; TRBD2 is a possible D gene (6 bases). V gave up 3 bases and J gave up 2 bases, with 13 bases separating them. From germline, CDR1 is SGHAT and CDR2 FQNNGV. CDR3 length: 15 amino acids. Written as DNA, the CDR3 is TGTGCCAGCAGCTTGTACCGGGACTTGCAAGAGACCCAGTACTTC. It is translated as CASSLYRDLQETQYF.

The rearrangement joins TRBV30 to TRBJ2-2, with 14 bases lining up with TRBD2. Germline loops: CDR1 GTSNPN, CDR2 SVGIG (reference sequence). Losses at the gene ends were 3 bases for V and 3 bases for J; bases not matched to a gene: 15. CDR3 size: 20 residues. CDR3 residues: CAWRSKGLAGVERDTGELFF. CDR3 nucleotides: TGTGCCTGGAGATCCAAGGGACTAGCGGGAGTTGAACGGGACACCGGGGAGCTGTTTTTT. Combining the CDR3 with reference TRBV30 and TRBJ2-2 gives the whole variable domain SQTIHQWPATLVQPVGSPLSLECTVEGTSNPNLYWYRQAAGRGLQLLFYSVGIGQISSEVPQNLSASRPQDRQFILSSKKLLLSDSGFYLCAWRSKGLAGVERDTGELFFGEGSRLTVL.

This clone was seen more than once but under ten times. The chain combines TRBV7-9 with TRBJ2-7; 7 bases are shared with TRBD1. With V trimmed by 6 bases and J by 2 bases, 10 bases remained unmatched. The CDR3 has 15 residues. CDR1 SEHNR and CDR2 FQNEAQ come from the germline V gene (reference sequence). CDR3 DNA: TGTGCCAGCAGTCAACAGGGGATGTTGGCCTACGAGCAGTACTTC. As protein: CASSQQGMLAYEQYF.

The genes are TRBV18 and TRBJ2-7; D perhaps matches TRBD1 (6 bases). Trimming shortened V by 2 bases and J by 4 bases, and 12 bases separated the two germline ends. Germline CDR1 and CDR2: KGHSH and LQKENI. The CDR3 extends over 14 amino acids. DNA for the CDR3: TGTGCCAGCTCACCAGGGACACCCAGGTACGAGCAGTACTTC. Translation: CASSPGTPRYEQYF.

The genes are TRBV29-1 and TRBJ1-3; D not certain. V was cut by 5 bases and J by 4 bases, with 6 bases left in between. This CDR3 has 11 amino acids. From germline, CDR1 is SQVTM and CDR2 ANQGSEA. CDR3: CSVSQGNTIYF. For the CDR3, the DNA is TGCAGCGTTAGTCAGGGAAACACCATATATTTT.